This T cell receptor beta chain appears in the sequencing data of a study of OX40 agonist ivuxolimab in advanced cancers. General observations from the study: Both blood CD4+ and CD8+ T cells showed clonal growth by week 6 at 0.1 to 3.0 mg/kg. Expanded clones were, on average, more numerous in CD8+ T cells than in CD4+.

On this clone itself: What it recognizes is unknown.

Some clones are missing from TCRdb's copy, which holds only in-frame ones; the method was immunoSEQ multiplex PCR. In the table there are about 79,000 clones, around 92% of which are singletons. Source: CD4+ or CD8+ T cells sorted from blood, taken in a trial of the OX40 agonist ivuxolimab. The TCR sequence derives from an adult with an advanced solid tumor such as melanoma, head and neck, liver or kidney cancer.

The CDR3 bases are TGTGCCAGCAGCCAAGATCGGGCGGGAGTCTACGAGCAGTACTTC. It yields the protein CASSQDRAGVYEQYF. The chain combines TRBV4-2 with TRBJ2-7, with 7 bases lining up with TRBD2. The trim removed 0 bases at V and 3 bases at J, leaving 5 bases unmatched. Germline CDR1 and CDR2: LGHNA and YNFKEQ. The CDR3 has 15 residues.